This TCR beta chain comes out of a study of blood T cell repertoires in COVID-19 (dated by TCRdb to 2020 to 2022). Context from the whole study: Samples covering the acute and convalescent phases of COVID-19 were provided by collaborators in the United States, Italy and Spain. The sample metadata nearly always contained a de-identified subject ID, COVID-19 status, age in years and sex. Where available, HLA class I and class II types were taken from metadata supplied by the sample provider and were not determined by assay-based typing. The repertoires were released in a freely available public database intended as a resource for research on the immune response to SARS-CoV-2. The prospective study material was composed of cDNA or gDNA derived from T cells, B-cell-depleted T cells, or PBMCs. Subjects who had been exposed to COVID-19, were actively infected with it, or had recovered from it provided the deeply sampled blood TCRbeta repertoires that made up the dataset. Samples were obtained from the ongoing ImmuneRACE study (first 160 participants) and from some 1,200 subjects provided by 6 global collaborators. The research as a whole found: How much clinical and demographic metadata was included differed by source and by participant, and the metadata was provided uncurated.

One collaborating source in Seattle enrolled patients during active infection and followed them longitudinally through the course of disease. Whole blood was collected in K2EDTA tubes by collaborating institutions according to the institutions' own protocols. For TCRbeta analysis, collaborators shipped samples in one of three forms: frozen whole blood, isolated PBMCs, or DNA extracted from either of those sample types. The immunoSEQ Assay, a bias-controlled multiplex PCR, was used to amplify TCRbeta CDR3 regions from genomic DNA. The authors processed their data as follows. The number of nucleated cells in each sample was estimated from the amplification of reference gene primers within the assay. To quantify the absolute abundance of each unique TCRbeta CDR3 rearrangement, sequence reads were collapsed and filtered. For each sample, productive Simpson clonality was calculated by taking the square root of Simpson's diversity index across productive rearrangements. Imported from immuneACCESS, the table was reduced by TCRdb to in-frame sequences with V and J called. These copies leave out some clones; in studies compared against another copy, an unresolved V gene accounts for under half, and the cause of the remainder is not known. V and J calls and clone size are as listed in that table; D and trimming were resolved from the DNA. For this sample the table gives 150,000 to 200,000 clones, of which roughly 76% were detected only once. The biggest ten clones account for roughly 12% of the sample.

Only one count was recorded for this clone. The antigen it recognizes is unknown. The record has no base qualities; no much larger clone is one base away. The CDR3 holds 15 amino acids from the cysteine to the phenylalanine. Only the CDR3 part of the read is kept: 45 bases, read in frame from the first base. CDR1 and CDR2 are drawn from the germline V gene (reference sequence): MNHEY, SMNVEV. Relative to germline, V is missing 1 base and J is missing 6 bases, with 5 bases of the junction outside any gene match. The receptor comes from a woman of 80 years or more with COVID-19, enrolled during active disease. Sequenced material: peripheral blood. The chain was built from TRBV27 and TRBJ2-2; 7 middle bases align to TRBD1. The DNA sequence reads TGTGCCAGCAGTTTATACAGGGGTAAAGCCGGGGAGCTGTTTTTT. It encodes CASSLYRGKAGELFF.